This entry lists 21 T cell receptor beta chains sequenced from one sample in a study of blood T cells in healthy people across ages. Using a J-beta primer mix together with a sample-barcoded 5' primer, a second PCR was run for roughly 7 to 11 cycles. TCRdb used MiXCR to reprocess the 5' RACE reads, holding one entry per CDR3 protein. The sample gives 1.5 million to 2 million distinct CDR3 sequences, over 25% of which show up once; less than 9.5% is in the top ten. Sequenced sample: blood. These receptors originate from a woman in her 30s in good health.

The chain links TRBV14 to TRBJ2-1, with TRBD1 matching over 7 bases. Unmatched junction bases numbered 8, after V lost 5 bases and J lost 4 bases. Germline assignment: CDR1 SGHDN and CDR2 FVKESK. The CDR3 covers 15 residues. DNA for the CDR3: TGTGCCAGCAGCTACAGACAGGACAGGTACAATGAGCAGTTCTTC. Amino acid sequence: CASSYRQDRYNEQFF.

About this clonotype itself: Mismatch with germline at one junction end may stem from a read error. The rearrangement links TRBV6-2 or TRBV6-3 to TRBJ2-1; maybe TRBD2 (6 bases). This CDR3 spans 15 amino acids. Germline V gives CDR1 MNHEY, CDR2 SVGEGT. The CDR3 DNA sequence: TGTGCCAGCAGTTACGAAAATAGCGGTTGCAATGAGGAGTTCTTC. Translated: CASSYENSGCNEEFF.

V and J are TRBV12-3 or TRBV12-4 and TRBJ2-2, with TRBD1 matching 7 bases. CDR3 length: 15 residues. Trimming at V came to 6 bases and at J to 4 bases, leaving 8 bases not matched to a gene. The DNA for the CDR3 is TGTGCCAGCAGGGGGGACAGCTTATCCACCGGGGAGCTGTTTTTT. Protein: CASRGDSLSTGELFF.

This chain joins TRBV5-1 and TRBJ2-1; D is uncertain. Trimming took off 7 bases at V and 0 bases at J, with 8 bases between the two ends. The CDR3 consists of 13 residues. In germline, CDR1 is SGHRS, CDR2 YFSETQ. The CDR3 sequence: CASGLASYNEQFF. The CDR3, as DNA: TGCGCCAGCGGGCTTGCCTCCTACAATGAGCAGTTCTTC.

There are many counts of this clonotype. The chain couples TRBV20-1 to TRBJ2-5, with TRBD2 matching over 13 bases. Germline CDR1 is DFQATT and CDR2 is SNEGSKA (reference sequence). J was trimmed by 5 bases and V by 6 bases; bases with no gene match: 6. This CDR3 region has 14 residues. The CDR3 DNA follows: TGCAGTGCCCCCGGACTAGCGGGAGTTGAGACCCAGTACTTC. This gives the protein CSAPGLAGVETQYF.

This clonotype was picked up many times. This chain links TRBV7-2 with TRBJ2-7, with D perhaps being TRBD1 or TRBD2 (5 bases each). This CDR3 contains 15 residues. V was pared by 5 bases and J by 2 bases, with 16 bases between. The germline gives CDR1 SGHTA, CDR2 FQGNSA. DNA for the CDR3: TGTGCCAGCAGCCCGAACTTCGGGACCCCCTACGAGCAGTACTTC. Protein sequence: CASSPNFGTPYEQYF.

Only a few counts were recorded for this clonotype. This chain links TRBV12-3 or TRBV12-4 with TRBJ2-1; 10 bases match TRBD2. The DNA end is more similar to TRBJ2-7, so the J call may be wrong. This CDR3 is 16 amino acids long. In DNA, the CDR3 is TGTGCCAGCAGTCCCCCGGCTAGCGGGGGATACAATGAGCAGTACTTC. It encodes CASSPPASGGYNEQYF.

J is TRBJ2-7 and V is TRBV4-1; 10 nucleotides align to TRBD1. The CDR3 totals 16 residues. Germline CDR1 MGHRA, CDR2 YSYEKL. V lost 0 bases and J lost 3; bases outside the gene matches: 5. In DNA, the CDR3 is TGCGCCAGCAGCCAAGAGGGGGACAGGGGACGCTACGAGCAGTACTTC. This codes for CASSQEGDRGRYEQYF.

V usage is TRBV18 and J usage is TRBJ2-7; D not resolved. Germline lookup yields CDR1 KGHSH and CDR2 LQKENI. V lost 3 bases and J lost 6, with 12 bases in between. This CDR3 is built from 13 residues. CDR3 protein: CASSPDTTGEQYF. Here the CDR3 DNA reads TGTGCCAGCTCACCCGACACCACCGGCGAGCAGTACTTC.

J is TRBJ2-1 and V is TRBV5-6; the D is unclear. The CDR3 runs to 13 residues. Trimming pared 0 bases from V and 7 bases from J, leaving 8 bases between. Per germline, CDR1 SGHDT and CDR2 YYEEEE. The DNA for the CDR3 is TGTGCCAGCAGCTTGGAGTGGGATAATGAGCAGTTCTTC. This encodes CASSLEWDNEQFF.

Concerning this clonotype: One junction end does not reproduce the germline sequence, and a read error may be involved. V and J are TRBV18 and TRBJ2-1; no firm D call. The CDR3 runs 15 residues. The germline gives CDR1 KGHSH, CDR2 LQKENI. CDR3 sequence reads: CVSSPGVGSYNEQFF. The CDR3 region has the DNA TGTGTCAGCTCACCAGGAGTCGGTTCCTACAATGAGCAGTTCTTC.

This clonotype was recorded many times. J is TRBJ2-7 and V is TRBV10-2; 9 positions agree with TRBD1. The length of the CDR3 is 14 residues. Trimming cost V 4 bases and J 6 bases; bases outside gene matches: 7. Germline CDR1 and CDR2: WSHSY and SAAADI. For the CDR3, the DNA is TGCGCCAGCAGTGCCGGGACAGGGTTGAGCGAGCAGTACTTC. This translates into CASSAGTGLSEQYF.

V and J are TRBV5-1 and TRBJ1-6; no reliable D call. Per germline, CDR1 SGHRS and CDR2 YFSETQ. CDR3 length: 16 residues. Trimming cost V 3 bases and J 6 bases, with 16 bases left between them. The CDR3 region is CASSSEQARLNSPLHF. CDR3 coding DNA: TGCGCCAGCAGCTCGGAGCAGGCGAGACTTAATTCACCCCTCCACTTT.

This rearrangement joins TRBV4-3 to TRBJ2-5, with D unresolved. The end of the DNA aligns better with TRBJ2-7, so the J call may be wrong. Germline assignment: CDR1 LGHNA and CDR2 YSLEER. The CDR3 contains 13 residues. The DNA of the CDR3 is TGCGCCAGCAGCCAAGCGATTTTGTACGAGCAGTACTTC. Translated: CASSQAILYEQYF.

The chain employs TRBV15 and TRBJ1-4; TRBD1 might be the D (5 bases). The length of the CDR3 is 15 residues. CDR1 is LNHNV and CDR2 is YYDKDF in the germline V gene (reference sequence). V lost 0 bases, J lost 7 bases, and 12 bases lay in between. The CDR3 nucleotides read TGTGCCACCAGCAGAGAAGGGGCGTTTGGTGAAAAACTGTTTTTT. Translation: CATSREGAFGEKLFF. The whole variable domain, filled in from reference TRBV15 and TRBJ1-4, reads DAMVIQNPRYQVTQFGKPVTLSCSQTLNHNVMYWYQQKSSQAPKLLFHYYDKDFNNEADTPDNFQSRRPNTSFCFLDIRSPGLGDTAMYLCATSREGAFGEKLFFGSGTQLSVL.

This clonotype was picked up a small number of times. The chain links TRBV19 to TRBJ2-7; 8 positions agree with TRBD1. This CDR3 region has 14 residues. The germline CDR1 and CDR2 sequences are LNHDA and SQIVND (reference sequence). V dropped 7 bases and J dropped 3; count of bases not matched to a gene: 8. CDR3 nucleotide sequence: TGTGCCAGTACTCCGGGACAGGACCTCTACGAGCAGTACTTC. It codes for CASTPGQDLYEQYF.

This clonotype was found many times. The chain couples TRBV29-1 to TRBJ2-3, with TRBD1 matching 10 bases. Germline CDR1 SQVTM, CDR2 ANQGSEA. The CDR3 length is 17 residues. Trimming at V came to 7 bases and at J to 0 bases, leaving 13 bases not matched to a gene. The CDR3 DNA is TGCAGCGAGGGCCCGGGACAGGGGAGCTCTAGCACAGATACGCAGTATTTT. It translates to CSEGPGQGSSSTDTQYF.

The chain has TRBV20-1 and TRBJ1-2; possibly TRBD1 for D (5 bases). CDR1 and CDR2 from the germline V gene are DFQATT and SNEGSKA (reference sequence). The CDR3 totals 14 residues. The ends were cut back, 0 bases at V and 5 bases at J, with 13 bases in the middle. The CDR3 sequence is CSARDPGLTYGYTF. CDR3 bases: TGCAGTGCTAGAGATCCGGGACTGACTTATGGCTACACCTTC.

The V call is TRBV24-1, the J call TRBJ2-3, with D tentatively TRBD1 (5 bases). Germline values: CDR1 KGHDR, CDR2 SFDVKD. The V end was cut by 3 bases, the J end by 4 bases, with 10 bases between. The CDR3 contains 14 residues. CDR3 DNA: TGTGCCACCAGTGATCAGGGTACAGCAGATACGCAGTATTTT. It encodes CATSDQGTADTQYF.

This clonotype was seen repeatedly, ten times or more. The chain couples TRBV24-1 to TRBJ2-3; D might be TRBD2 (6 bases). The CDR3 length is 15 residues. The V gene lost 2 bases and the J gene lost 2 bases, with 10 bases spanning the gap. The germline V gene has CDR1 KGHDR and CDR2 SFDVKD. The CDR3 is CATSDSRGNTDTQYF. The CDR3, as DNA: TGTGCCACCAGTGATTCCCGGGGGAACACAGATACGCAGTATTTT.

This clonotype was detected only a few times. The CDR3 reads CASSLSQVANYGYTF. The DNA for the CDR3 is TGTGCCAGCAGCTTAAGCCAAGTAGCTAACTATGGCTACACCTTC. The rearrangement links TRBV7-9 to TRBJ1-2; D unresolved. The V gene lost 2 bases and the J gene lost 0 bases, with 10 bases spanning the gap. The V gene's germline CDR1 is SEHNR and CDR2 FQNEAQ (reference sequence). There are 15 residues in the CDR3.